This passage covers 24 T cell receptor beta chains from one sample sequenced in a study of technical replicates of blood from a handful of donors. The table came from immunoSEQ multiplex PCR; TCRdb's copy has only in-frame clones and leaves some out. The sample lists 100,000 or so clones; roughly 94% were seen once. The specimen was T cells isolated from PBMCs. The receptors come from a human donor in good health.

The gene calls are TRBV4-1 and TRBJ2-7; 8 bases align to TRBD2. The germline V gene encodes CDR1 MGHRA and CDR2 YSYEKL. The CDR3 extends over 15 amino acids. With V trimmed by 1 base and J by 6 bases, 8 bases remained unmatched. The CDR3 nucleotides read TGCGCCAGCAGCCAAGGCCTCGGGAGGGCTACCGAGCAGTACTTC. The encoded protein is CASSQGLGRATEQYF.

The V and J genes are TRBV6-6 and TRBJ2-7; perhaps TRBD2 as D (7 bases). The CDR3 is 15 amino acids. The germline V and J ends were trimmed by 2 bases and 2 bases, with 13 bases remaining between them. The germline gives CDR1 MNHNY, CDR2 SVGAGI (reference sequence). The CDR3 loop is CASSYRGGTTYEQYF. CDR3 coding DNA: TGTGCCAGCAGTTACAGGGGAGGGACAACCTACGAGCAGTACTTC.

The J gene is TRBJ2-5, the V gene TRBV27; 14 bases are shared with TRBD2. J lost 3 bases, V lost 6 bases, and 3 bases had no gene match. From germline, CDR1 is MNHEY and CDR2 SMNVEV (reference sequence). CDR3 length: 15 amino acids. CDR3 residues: CASSRLAGGEETQYF. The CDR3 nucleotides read TGTGCCAGCAGCCGACTAGCGGGAGGGGAAGAGACCCAGTACTTC.

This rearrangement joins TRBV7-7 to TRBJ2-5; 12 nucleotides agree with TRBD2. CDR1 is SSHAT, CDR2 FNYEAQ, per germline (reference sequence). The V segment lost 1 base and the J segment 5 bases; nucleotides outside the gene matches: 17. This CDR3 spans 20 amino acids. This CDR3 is CASSLEASGRAYRGEETQYF. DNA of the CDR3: TGTGCCAGCAGCTTAGAGGCTAGCGGGAGGGCTTACCGAGGGGAGGAGACCCAGTACTTC.

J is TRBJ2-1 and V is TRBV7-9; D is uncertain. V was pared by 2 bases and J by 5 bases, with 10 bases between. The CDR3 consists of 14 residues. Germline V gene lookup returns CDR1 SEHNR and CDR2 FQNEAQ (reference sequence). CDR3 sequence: CASSLTRRDNEQFF. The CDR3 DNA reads TGTGCCAGCAGCTTAACGAGACGGGACAATGAGCAGTTCTTC.

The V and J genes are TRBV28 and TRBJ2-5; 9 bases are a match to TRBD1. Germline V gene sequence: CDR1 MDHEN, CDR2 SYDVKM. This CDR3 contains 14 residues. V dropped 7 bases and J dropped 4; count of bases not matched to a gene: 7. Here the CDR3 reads CASNPTGGRETQYF. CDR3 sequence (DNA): TGTGCCAGCAATCCGACAGGGGGACGAGAGACCCAGTACTTC. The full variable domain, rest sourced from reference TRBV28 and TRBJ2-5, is DVKVTQSSRYLVKRTGEKVFLECVQDMDHENMFWYRQDPGLGLRLIYFSYDVKMKEKGDIPEGYSVSREKKERFSLILESASTNQTSMYLCASNPTGGRETQYFGPGTRLLVL.

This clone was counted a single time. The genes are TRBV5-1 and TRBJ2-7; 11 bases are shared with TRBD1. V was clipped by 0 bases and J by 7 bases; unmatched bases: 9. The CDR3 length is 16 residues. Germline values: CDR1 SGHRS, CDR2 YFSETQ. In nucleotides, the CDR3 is TGCGCCAGCAGCTTGGGCGCCGGGACAGGGGGAGAAGAGCAGTACTTC. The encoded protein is CASSLGAGTGGEEQYF.

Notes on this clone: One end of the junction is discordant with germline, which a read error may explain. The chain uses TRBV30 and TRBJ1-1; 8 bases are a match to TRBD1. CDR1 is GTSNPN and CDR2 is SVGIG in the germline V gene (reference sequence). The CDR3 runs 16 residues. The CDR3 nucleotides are TGTGCCTGGAGTGTAATGGACAGGGATTTGAAAACTGAAGCTTTCTTT. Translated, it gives CAWSVMDRDLKTEAFF.

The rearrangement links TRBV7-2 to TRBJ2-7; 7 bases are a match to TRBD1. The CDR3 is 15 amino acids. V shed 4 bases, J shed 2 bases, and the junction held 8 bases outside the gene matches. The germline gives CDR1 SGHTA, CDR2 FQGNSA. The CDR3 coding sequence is TGTGCCAGCAGCTCAACAGGGGCACGAACCTACGAGCAGTACTTC. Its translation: CASSSTGARTYEQYF.

CDR3 bases: TGTGCAAGTCGCTGTTCTGAGGGAACAGATACGCAGTATTTT. Translated: CASRCSEGTDTQYF. This rearrangement joins TRBV12-2 to TRBJ2-3; the D call in the table, TRBD2, was not verified against the DNA. TRBV12-2 is a pseudogene segment. The CDR3 is 14 amino acids.

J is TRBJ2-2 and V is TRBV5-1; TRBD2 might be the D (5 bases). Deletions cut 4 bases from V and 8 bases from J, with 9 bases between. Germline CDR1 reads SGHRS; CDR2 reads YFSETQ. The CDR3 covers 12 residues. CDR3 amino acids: CASSLDSGELFF. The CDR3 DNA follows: TGCGCCAGCAGCCTGGACTCTGGGGAGCTGTTTTTT.

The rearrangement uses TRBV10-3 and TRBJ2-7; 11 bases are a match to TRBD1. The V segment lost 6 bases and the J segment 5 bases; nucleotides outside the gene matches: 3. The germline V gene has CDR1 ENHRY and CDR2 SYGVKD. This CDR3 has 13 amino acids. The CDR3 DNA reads TGTGCCATCAGAAGGGACAGGGGGAACGAGCAGTACTTC. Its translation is CAIRRDRGNEQYF.

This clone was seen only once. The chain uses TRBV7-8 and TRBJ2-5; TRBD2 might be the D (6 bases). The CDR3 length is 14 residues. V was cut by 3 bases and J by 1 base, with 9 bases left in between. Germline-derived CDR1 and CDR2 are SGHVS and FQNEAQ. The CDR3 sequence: CASSFRDFQETQYF. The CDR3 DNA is TGTGCCAGCAGCTTCAGGGACTTCCAAGAGACCCAGTACTTC.

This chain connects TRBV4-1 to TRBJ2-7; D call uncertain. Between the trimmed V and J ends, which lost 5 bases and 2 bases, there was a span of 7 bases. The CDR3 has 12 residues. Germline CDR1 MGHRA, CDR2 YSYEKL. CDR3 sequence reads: CASSSTAYEQYF. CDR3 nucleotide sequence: TGCGCCAGCAGCTCCACAGCCTACGAGCAGTACTTC.

Written as DNA, the CDR3 is TGCGCCAGCAGTCCCAGCGGGAGACGGGACACAGATACGCAGTATTTT. Encoded protein: CASSPSGRRDTDTQYF. V is TRBV10-1 and J is TRBJ2-3; 8 nucleotides match TRBD2. The germline V gene encodes CDR1 WNHNN and CDR2 SYGVQD (reference sequence). There are 16 residues in the CDR3. V shed 5 bases, J shed 2 bases, and the junction held 9 bases outside the gene matches.

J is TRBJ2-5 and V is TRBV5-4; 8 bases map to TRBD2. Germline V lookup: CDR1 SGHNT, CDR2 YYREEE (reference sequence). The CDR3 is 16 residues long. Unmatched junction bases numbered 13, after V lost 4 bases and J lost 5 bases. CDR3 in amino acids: CASSPFGGDALETQYF. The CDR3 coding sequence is TGTGCCAGCAGCCCATTCGGGGGGGACGCGTTGGAGACCCAGTACTTC.

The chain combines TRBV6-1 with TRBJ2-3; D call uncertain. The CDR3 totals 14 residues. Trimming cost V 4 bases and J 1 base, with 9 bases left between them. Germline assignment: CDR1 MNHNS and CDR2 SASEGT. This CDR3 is CASSAFVGTDTQYF. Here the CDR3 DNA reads TGTGCCAGCAGTGCGTTCGTAGGCACAGATACGCAGTATTTT.

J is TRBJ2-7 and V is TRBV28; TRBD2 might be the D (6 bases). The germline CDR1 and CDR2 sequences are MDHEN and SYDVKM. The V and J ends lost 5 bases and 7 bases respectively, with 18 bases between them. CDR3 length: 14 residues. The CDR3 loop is CASSLGTRPSEQYF. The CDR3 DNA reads TGTGCCAGCAGTCTCGGGACTCGGCCGTCGGAGCAGTACTTC.

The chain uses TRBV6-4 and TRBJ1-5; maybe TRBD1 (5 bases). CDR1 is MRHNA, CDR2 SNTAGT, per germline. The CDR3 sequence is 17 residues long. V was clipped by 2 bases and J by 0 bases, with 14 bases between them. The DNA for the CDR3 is TGTGCCAGCAGTGACCGGGACTCTACCTATAGCAATCAGCCCCAGCATTTT. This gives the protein CASSDRDSTYSNQPQHF.

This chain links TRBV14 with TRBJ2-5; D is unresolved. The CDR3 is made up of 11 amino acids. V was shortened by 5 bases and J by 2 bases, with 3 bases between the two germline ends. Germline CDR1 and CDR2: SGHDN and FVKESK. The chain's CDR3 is CASSSQETQYF. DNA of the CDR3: TGTGCCAGCAGCTCTCAAGAGACCCAGTACTTC.

The DNA of the CDR3 is TGTGCCAGCAGTCGCGGGACTAGCGGGATCTACGAGCAGTACTTC. Its protein is CASSRGTSGIYEQYF. This rearrangement joins TRBV2 to TRBJ2-7; TRBD2 matches 13 bases. V trimming: 5 bases; J trimming: 3 bases; junction bases outside the gene matches: 4. The CDR3 spans 15 residues. Germline V gives CDR1 SNHLY, CDR2 FYNNEI.

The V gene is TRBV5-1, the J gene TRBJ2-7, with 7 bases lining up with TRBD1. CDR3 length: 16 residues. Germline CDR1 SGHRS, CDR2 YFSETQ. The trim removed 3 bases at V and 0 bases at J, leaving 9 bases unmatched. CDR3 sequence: CASSWGPGQSSYEQYF. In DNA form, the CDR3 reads TGCGCCAGCAGCTGGGGACCGGGACAGAGCTCCTACGAGCAGTACTTC. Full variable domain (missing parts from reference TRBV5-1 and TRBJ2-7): KAGVTQTPRYLIKTRGQQVTLSCSPISGHRSVSWYQQTPGQGLQFLFEYFSETQRNKGNFPGRFSGRQFSNSRSEMNVSTLELGDSALYLCASSWGPGQSSYEQYFGPGTRLTVT.

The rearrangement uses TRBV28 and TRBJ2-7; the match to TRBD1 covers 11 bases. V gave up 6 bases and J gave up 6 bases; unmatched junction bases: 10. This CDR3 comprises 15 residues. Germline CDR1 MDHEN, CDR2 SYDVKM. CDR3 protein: CASSISTGTGGEQYF. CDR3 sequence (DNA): TGTGCCAGCAGCATTTCAACCGGGACAGGGGGCGAGCAGTACTTC.

DNA for the CDR3: TGTGACACCCCCCCAAGGGACACTACGGGGTTCGAGCAGTACTTC. This codes for CDTPPRDTTGFEQYF. This chain links TRBV7-7 with TRBJ2-7, with a possible D match to TRBD1 (6 bases). The CDR3 extends over 15 amino acids. Germline CDR1 SSHAT, CDR2 FNYEAQ (reference sequence).